These T cell receptor beta chains were read from a single sample in a study of T cells in localized non-small cell lung cancer. Libraries were prepared by immunoSEQ multiplex PCR; TCRdb keeps only in-frame clonotypes and omits some of them. Of around 2,700 clones in the sample, around 25% were seen once. Specimen: lung tumor tissue, collected before any cancer treatment. These receptors all come from a man aged 40-75 years with stage I lung adenocarcinoma. Both conserved end residues are part of each CDR3. Each record gives: CDR3 DNA, CDR3 protein, J gene, clone size, V gene, D gene. D genes are given only for firm matches. Size values are once, few and many counts, or a class for expanded clones, and some rows have none.

TGCGCCAGCAGCTTGGGAACCAGGGGCACAGATACGCAGTATTTT,CASSLGTRGTDTQYF,TRBJ2-3,few,TRBV5-1,.
TGTGCCAGCAGTGATAGTGCGGACACCTACAATGAGCAGTTCTTC,CASSDSADTYNEQFF,TRBJ2-1,.,TRBV25-1,.
TGTGCCACCAGCGAGAGGTTCAACGGGCTGGGGCCCCAGCATTTT,CATSERFNGLGPQHF,TRBJ1-5,.,TRBV15,.
TGTGCCAGCAGCTGGTACAGCGGCAATCAGCCCCAGCATTTT,CASSWYSGNQPQHF,TRBJ1-5,.,TRBV11-3,.
TGTGCCATCAGCTTCCGATCTAGCGAGAGTGACGAGCAGTACTTC,CAISFRSSESDEQYF,TRBJ2-7,.,TRBV10-3,.
TGTGCCTGGAGTCGCCATAGCGGGAGGGCAGAGACCCAGTACTTC,CAWSRHSGRAETQYF,TRBJ2-5,few,TRBV30,TRBD2
TGTGCCAGCAGCCGATCCGATGGCTGGAATGAGCAGTTCTTC,CASSRSDGWNEQFF,TRBJ2-1,few,TRBV11-3,.
TGCAGCGTTGAAGAGGGACTAGCGGGAGGTTGGAGCTCCTACAATGAGCAGTTCTTC,CSVEEGLAGGWSSYNEQFF,TRBJ2-1,.,TRBV29-1,TRBD2
TGTGCCAGCAGCGCGTCCGAGACAGCGGGGGGCTACACCTTC,CASSASETAGGYTF,TRBJ1-2,.,TRBV11-3,.
TGTGCCAGCAGCCAAGGTTGGGGGACAGAAGCTTTCTTT,CASSQGWGTEAFF,TRBJ1-1,.,TRBV7-2,.
TGTGCCATCGCGTGGGCCCGGACAGGGAACCAAGAGACCCAGTACTTC,CAIAWARTGNQETQYF,TRBJ2-5,.,TRBV6-8,TRBD1
TGTGCCAGCAGCTTAGGGCGAGGGGATGAGCAGTTCTTC,CASSLGRGDEQFF,TRBJ2-1,medium-sized,TRBV7-2,.
TGTGCCAGCTCACCACCGACGTCAGGGAGAGAGACCCAGTACTTC,CASSPPTSGRETQYF,TRBJ2-5,.,TRBV18,.
TGCGCCAGCAGCTTGGCCGAGGGTAACACCGGGGAGCTGTTTTTT,CASSLAEGNTGELFF,TRBJ2-2,.,TRBV5-1,.
TGTGCCAGCTCCCGGAGCGCCGAGCAGTACTTC,CASSRSAEQYF,TRBJ2-7,few,TRBV12-5,.
TGTGCCAGCAGTGATCTCGGGGACCCGGGGTATGGCTACACCTTC,CASSDLGDPGYGYTF,TRBJ1-2,few,TRBV9,.
TGCGCCAGCAGCCCCGAGTGGGGTCCCACAGATACGCAGTATTTT,CASSPEWGPTDTQYF,TRBJ2-3,few,TRBV5-1,.
TGTGCCAGCAGCTTAGACTTCAATACCGGGGAGCTGTTTTTT,CASSLDFNTGELFF,TRBJ2-2,.,TRBV11-3,.
TGTGCCAGCAGCTTTAGCTATATATCCTACGAGCAGTACTTC,CASSFSYISYEQYF,TRBJ2-7,few,TRBV11-3,.
TGCGCCAGCAGCCAGGAGGACGGCTCTGGGGCCAACGTCCTGACTTTC,CASSQEDGSGANVLTF,TRBJ2-6,few,TRBV4-1,.
TGCGCCAGCAGCGTTGGGGCTAGCGTCTACAATGAGCAGTTCTTC,CASSVGASVYNEQFF,TRBJ2-1,.,TRBV5-1,.
TGTGCCTGGAGTGATGGAAACTATGGCTACACCTTC,CAWSDGNYGYTF,TRBJ1-2,hyperexpanded,TRBV30,.
TGTGCCAGCAGCCCCACCGCTAGCGGGAGTAGAGATACGCAGTATTTT,CASSPTASGSRDTQYF,TRBJ2-3,medium-sized,TRBV11-3,TRBD2
TGTGCCAGCAGTTCTCTCCGGACAGTATTCAATGAGCAGTTCTTC,CASSSLRTVFNEQFF,TRBJ2-1,.,TRBV6-8,.
TGTGCCAGCAGCCGGAGTCGGCCGGGAGGCTACACCTTC,CASSRSRPGGYTF,TRBJ1-2,few,TRBV9,.
TGTGCCAGTAATCGGCGCAGGGGAAACACCATATATTTT,CASNRRRGNTIYF,TRBJ1-3,.,TRBV19,.
TGTGCCAGCAGCTTTCGAGTTTATGACACTGAAGCTTTCTTT,CASSFRVYDTEAFF,TRBJ1-1,.,TRBV9,.
TGTGCCAGCAGCTACGATCCCCCTCAGCCCCAGCATTTT,CASSYDPPQPQHF,TRBJ1-5,.,TRBV7-1,.
TGTGCCAGCAGCTTTGGGGGTCTAGCGGGACAAACCGGGGAGCTGTTTTTT,CASSFGGLAGQTGELFF,TRBJ2-2,medium-sized,TRBV11-3,TRBD2
TGTGCCAGCAGCCAAGGCGGGAGGGCCGCCGTGGGTGAGCAGTTCTTC,CASSQGGRAAVGEQFF,TRBJ2-1,medium-sized,TRBV14,TRBD2
TGCGCCAGCAGCTTGATCCCGGGCTCGGGGTTTGAGACCCAGTACTTC,CASSLIPGSGFETQYF,TRBJ2-5,.,TRBV5-1,.
TGTGCCATCCGACCCGGCGGGCGAGGGGGAAATGAAAAACTGTTTTTT,CAIRPGGRGGNEKLFF,TRBJ1-4,few,TRBV2,.
TGTGCCAGTAGTATCAGGAGCGGCAGAGTAGATACGCAGTATTTT,CASSIRSGRVDTQYF,TRBJ2-3,few,TRBV19,.
TGTGCCAGCAGCTTGCGGGGACAGGGTGGTGAAGCTTTCTTT,CASSLRGQGGEAFF,TRBJ1-1,few,TRBV11-3,TRBD1
TGTGCCAGCTCACCCGGACAGGGAGGTGAAGCTTTCTTT,CASSPGQGGEAFF,TRBJ1-1,.,TRBV18,TRBD1
TGTGCCAGCAGGGTCTGGGACGAGCAGTACTTC,CASRVWDEQYF,TRBJ2-7,.,TRBV6-9,.
TGTGCCAGCAGACTAAACCGCTGGGACACTGAAGCTTTCTTT,CASRLNRWDTEAFF,TRBJ1-1,few,TRBV11-3,.
TGTGCCAGCAGCCCGACAGGGGCCTCCCTTAACACTGAAGCTTTCTTT,CASSPTGASLNTEAFF,TRBJ1-1,few,TRBV11-3,TRBD1
TGTGCCAGCAGCGACCCGACAGCAGCCTATGGCTACACCTTC,CASSDPTAAYGYTF,TRBJ1-2,medium-sized,TRBV6-8,.
TGTGCCACCAGCAGAGATATAAGACAGGGATGGGAAAAACTGTTTTTT,CATSRDIRQGWEKLFF,TRBJ1-4,.,TRBV15,TRBD1
TGTGCCAGCAGTTACCGTGCGTTTCCTTCTGGAAACACCATATATTTT,CASSYRAFPSGNTIYF,TRBJ1-3,.,TRBV6-8,.
TGTGCCAGCAGCTTGTACGCGGGACACTTCTATGGCTACACCTTC,CASSLYAGHFYGYTF,TRBJ1-2,.,TRBV11-3,.
TGTGCCAGCACCACAGGGGGCCAGGGCCGGGAGCAGTACTTC,CASTTGGQGREQYF,TRBJ2-7,few,TRBV11-3,TRBD1
TGTGCCTGGAGTGTATACGAAAAACTGTTTTTT,CAWSVYEKLFF,TRBJ1-4,once,TRBV30,.
TGCGCCAGCAGCCAAGTCCAGCGGAACAACAATGAGCAGTTCTTC,CASSQVQRNNNEQFF,TRBJ2-1,medium-sized,TRBV4-1,.
TGTGCCAGCAGCGTAGTCGGGAGCGCTGAAGCTTTCTTT,CASSVVGSAEAFF,TRBJ1-1,few,TRBV9,.
TGCAGCGTTCAAAAGACCGGCCTAAGGCGCTATGGCTACACCTTC,CSVQKTGLRRYGYTF,TRBJ1-2,.,TRBV29-1,.
TGTGCCAGCAGCGTAATGAACTATGGCTACACCTTC,CASSVMNYGYTF,TRBJ1-2,few,TRBV9,.
TGTGCCAGTAGCGTACAGGGTGCGGACATTCAGTACTTC,CASSVQGADIQYF,TRBJ2-4,few,TRBV19,.
TGTGCCAGCAGGGGCTTAGGGGCGCCGGAGCAACCCTTT,CASRGLGAPEQPF,TRBJ2-3,.,TRBV9,.
TGTGCCAGCAGCGGAGACGGGGGCAATCAGCCCCAGCATTTT,CASSGDGGNQPQHF,TRBJ1-5,.,TRBV11-3,.